This note documents a single T cell receptor (beta chain) sequence. No antigen is known for it. The data derive from a study of vaccination effects on CD4 cells after COVID-19. Study conclusions and caveats: Both infection-induced and vaccine-induced clones contracted markedly at late post-vaccination timepoints.

The trim removed 6 bases at V and 7 bases at J, leaving 4 bases unmatched. Germline CDR1 is MNHEY and CDR2 is SVGAGI. The CDR3 has 14 amino acids. Data came from immunoSEQ multiplex PCR; TCRdb stores just in-frame clones and leaves some out. The table lists around 81,000 clones, around four fifths of them singletons. ViraFEST used viral peptide pools to expand antigen-specific CD4+ T cells before sequencing. Upon completion of roughly ten days in culture, CD4+ T cells were isolated. Either the BNT162b2 or mRNA-1273 vaccine was given to participants in two doses. Recipients of the vaccine had no prior SARS-CoV-2 infection and negative nucleocapsid antibodies. Wells of two million PBMC each were grown with 9.5 to 10 IU/ml IL-2 and approximately 9.6 ug/ml peptides.

This specimen was CD4+ T cells from PBMCs cultured with HCoV-OC43 spike peptides, taken after COVID-19 vaccination. Subset noted: HCoV-OC43 spike overlapping peptide pool stimulation. The TCR sequence derives from a human donor who received a COVID-19 vaccine. The chain employs TRBV6-5 and TRBJ1-6; 9 bases agree with TRBD1. In nucleotides, the CDR3 is TGTGCCAGCAGCAGGACAGGGGAGAATTCACCCCTCCACTTT. It yields the protein CASSRTGENSPLHF.